Presented here are 31 T cell receptor beta chains from one specimen sequenced in a study of blood T cell repertoires in COVID-19. The table came from immunoSEQ multiplex PCR; TCRdb's copy has only in-frame clones and leaves some out. The sample consists of some 180,000 clones, roughly 85% of them appearing once. The sequenced sample consisted of PBMCs or T cells enriched from blood (not recorded which). Source of these receptors: a woman in her 70s in a cohort exposed to, infected with or recovered from COVID-19 (not recorded which).

The chain uses TRBV28 and TRBJ1-3, with D maybe TRBD1 (5 bases). CDR3 length: 16 residues. The V gene's germline CDR1 is MDHEN and CDR2 SYDVKM. V lost 5 bases, J lost 0 bases, and 14 bases lay in between. For the CDR3, the DNA is TGTGCCAGCAGTACGCTACAGGTTCTCTCTGGAAACACCATATATTTT. As protein: CASSTLQVLSGNTIYF.

V is TRBV5-1 and J is TRBJ2-5, with D perhaps TRBD1 (6 bases). The V end lost 4 bases, the J end lost 2 bases, and 9 bases lay between the germline ends. Per germline, CDR1 SGHRS and CDR2 YFSETQ. The CDR3 is made up of 13 amino acids. CDR3 sequence (DNA): TGCGCCAGCAGCGGAACAGGGCAAGAGACCCAGTACTTC. Its translation is CASSGTGQETQYF.

This chain links TRBV10-1 with TRBJ2-1; TRBD1 matches at 7 bases. Trimming removed 6 bases from V and 7 bases from J; junction bases left unmatched: 6. Germline V gene data show CDR1 as WNHNN and CDR2 as SYGVQD (reference sequence). This CDR3 contains 13 residues. For the CDR3, the DNA is TGCGCCAGCAGATCCGCAGGGGGTAATGAGCAGTTCTTC. It translates to CASRSAGGNEQFF.

This chain joins TRBV11-3 and TRBJ2-1; 8 bases fit TRBD2. Germline V lookup: CDR1 SGHNT, CDR2 YENEEA. V was pared by 5 bases and J by 1 base, with 4 bases of the junction left unmatched. CDR3 length equals 15 residues. The CDR3 loop reads CASSRSGGSYNEQFF. CDR3 bases: TGTGCCAGCAGCAGGAGCGGGGGATCCTACAATGAGCAGTTCTTC.

A single count supports this clone. The J gene is TRBJ1-2, the V gene TRBV7-9; 9 nucleotides match TRBD1. V dropped 5 bases and J dropped 8; count of bases not matched to a gene: 12. Germline V gene lookup returns CDR1 SEHNR and CDR2 FQNEAQ (reference sequence). The CDR3 covers 15 residues. CDR3 sequence (DNA): TGTGCCAGCAGCCTCCCTCAGGACAGGGGTTCGGGCTACACCTTC. Encoded protein: CASSLPQDRGSGYTF. The whole variable domain, remainder taken from reference TRBV7-9 and TRBJ1-2, is DTGVSQNPRHKITKRGQNVTFRCDPISEHNRLYWYRQTLGQGPEFLTYFQNEAQLEKSRLLSDRFSAERPKGSFSTLEIQRTEQGDSAMYLCASSLPQDRGSGYTFGSGTRLTVV.

V is TRBV9 and J is TRBJ2-1; 10 bases align to TRBD2. The CDR3 is 15 residues long. Germline CDR1 reads SGDLS; CDR2 reads YYNGEE. The V and J ends lost 3 bases and 4 bases, in that order; junction bases with no gene match: 4. DNA of the CDR3: TGTGCCAGCAGCGCCGGGACTAGCGTTTACAATGAGCAGTTCTTC. Translating it yields CASSAGTSVYNEQFF.

The rearrangement joins TRBV5-1 to TRBJ2-7, with 7 nucleotides matching TRBD1. CDR3 length equals 18 residues. Losses at the gene ends were 4 bases for V and 0 bases for J; bases not matched to a gene: 16. CDR1 and CDR2 (germline): SGHRS, YFSETQ. The CDR3 region has the DNA TGCGCCAGCAGCGGAGCCAGGGACAGCAGCCCTTCCTCCTACGAGCAGTACTTC. Translating gives CASSGARDSSPSSYEQYF.

The chain carries TRBV5-1 and TRBJ2-1; weak D call: TRBD1 (6 bases). The germline V gene has CDR1 SGHRS and CDR2 YFSETQ. V lost 0 bases, J lost 0 bases, and 13 bases lay in between. This CDR3 is 17 amino acids long. This CDR3 is CASSLATGRSSYNEQFF. CDR3 sequence (DNA): TGCGCCAGCAGCTTGGCGACAGGACGGAGCTCCTACAATGAGCAGTTCTTC.

The rearrangement links TRBV4-2 to TRBJ2-1; TRBD1 aligns across 11 bases. Germline V gives CDR1 LGHNA, CDR2 YNFKEQ. The CDR3 runs 15 residues. J lost 6 bases, V lost 3 bases, and 4 bases had no gene match. The CDR3: CASSHGQGAGNEQFF. The CDR3, as DNA: TGTGCCAGCAGCCACGGACAGGGGGCAGGCAATGAGCAGTTCTTC.

V and J are TRBV7-3 and TRBJ2-1; the D is unclear. V was shortened by 5 bases and J by 2 bases, with 16 bases between the two germline ends. Germline V gene data show CDR1 as SGHTA and CDR2 as FQGTGA. This CDR3 region has 16 residues. The CDR3 region is CASSPHAVPTYNEQFF. In nucleotides, the CDR3 is TGTGCCAGCAGCCCCCACGCAGTTCCGACCTACAATGAGCAGTTCTTC.

The table lists this clone with a few counts. The chain recombines TRBV4-1 with TRBJ2-3, with 9 bases that match TRBD2. The CDR3 is 16 amino acids. After removal of 2 bases from V and 1 base from J, the junction contained 4 bases not matched to a gene. CDR1 is MGHRA, CDR2 YSYEKL, per germline. CDR3 region: CASSQTPSGGTDTQYF. As DNA, the CDR3 is TGCGCCAGCAGCCAAACGCCTAGCGGGGGCACAGATACGCAGTATTTT.

This chain connects TRBV5-1 to TRBJ2-1; 8 bases are a match to TRBD2. This CDR3 is 15 amino acids long. Trimming took 0 bases from V and 9 from J; bases not matched to a gene: 8. Germline V gives CDR1 SGHRS, CDR2 YFSETQ. Here the CDR3 DNA reads TGCGCCAGCAGCTTGGCCGGGACTAGGGAAAGTGAGCAGTTCTTC. As protein: CASSLAGTRESEQFF.

The CDR3 here is CASSLGLAGVTDTQYF. The CDR3 nucleotides read TGTGCCAGCAGCCTGGGACTAGCGGGAGTAACAGATACGCAGTATTTT. The gene calls are TRBV7-2 and TRBJ2-3; 14 nucleotides align to TRBD2. Germline V gene sequence: CDR1 SGHTA, CDR2 FQGNSA. The V segment lost 5 bases and the J segment 3 bases; nucleotides outside the gene matches: 4. The CDR3 runs 16 residues.

The rearrangement joins TRBV11-3 to TRBJ2-7, with 8 bases lining up with TRBD2. Germline V gives CDR1 SGHNT, CDR2 YENEEA. The CDR3 runs 15 residues. The junction had 9 bases not matched to a gene; V was cut back by 5 bases and J by 3 bases. The CDR3 nucleotides are TGTGCCAGCAGCCCGCCCTCGGGAGGGATCTACGAGCAGTACTTC. The encoded protein is CASSPPSGGIYEQYF.

The gene calls are TRBV5-1 and TRBJ1-1, with a possible D match to TRBD1 (5 bases). With 3 bases removed from V and 1 base from J, the gap between germline ends came to 10 bases. The CDR3 spans 14 residues. The germline V gene has CDR1 SGHRS and CDR2 YFSETQ. The DNA of the CDR3 is TGCGCCAGCAGCTCGTTAACAGGGAACACTGAAGCTTTCTTT. Amino acid sequence: CASSSLTGNTEAFF.

This clone is deemed medium-sized (0.01 to 0.1%). The rearrangement uses TRBV28 and TRBJ2-1; the match to TRBD2 covers 13 bases. The V segment lost 3 bases and the J segment 5 bases; nucleotides outside the gene matches: 16. Germline CDR1 is MDHEN and CDR2 is SYDVKM. The CDR3 is made up of 20 amino acids. The CDR3 region is CASSFVGTSGIEPFHNEQFF. For the CDR3, the DNA is TGTGCCAGCAGTTTTGTAGGGACTAGCGGGATTGAGCCCTTTCACAATGAGCAGTTCTTC. Using reference TRBV28 and TRBJ2-1 for the parts outside the CDR3, the full variable domain is DVKVTQSSRYLVKRTGEKVFLECVQDMDHENMFWYRQDPGLGLRLIYFSYDVKMKEKGDIPEGYSVSREKKERFSLILESASTNQTSMYLCASSFVGTSGIEPFHNEQFFGPGTRLTVL.

V is TRBV28 and J is TRBJ1-2; D unclear. The length of the CDR3 is 15 residues. The germline V and J ends were trimmed by 5 bases and 4 bases, with 17 bases remaining between them. Looked up from germline, CDR1 is MDHEN and CDR2 is SYDVKM. CDR3 amino acids: CASSRGGVQSYGYTF. CDR3 DNA sequence: TGTGCCAGCAGTCGGGGTGGGGTGCAGAGCTATGGCTACACCTTC.

V gene TRBV2 combines with J gene TRBJ2-3; 9 bases fit TRBD1. Germline V gives CDR1 SNHLY, CDR2 FYNNEI. V lost 4 bases to trimming and J lost 6 bases; unmatched junction nucleotides: 5. There are 14 residues in the CDR3. The CDR3 nucleotides are TGTGCCAGCAGTGTTACAGGGGGCGAGGATACGCAGTATTTT. Its translation is CASSVTGGEDTQYF.

This clone showed up just once. V gene TRBV29-1 combines with J gene TRBJ1-2; 11 bases map to TRBD1. V gave up 0 bases and J gave up 8 bases; unmatched junction bases: 8. Per the germline V gene, CDR1 is SQVTM and CDR2 is ANQGSEA. This CDR3 comprises 15 residues. CDR3 residues: CSVEDQLGTGGGYTF. The DNA for the CDR3 is TGCAGCGTTGAAGATCAACTCGGGACAGGGGGAGGCTACACCTTC.

This chain uses TRBV7-2 with TRBJ2-5; 10 nucleotides match TRBD1. CDR1 and CDR2 (germline): SGHTA, FQGNSA. V lost 2 bases to trimming and J lost 3 bases; unmatched junction nucleotides: 6. CDR3 length: 16 residues. The CDR3, as DNA: TGTGCCAGCAGCTTATATGACAGGGGGCTTGAAGAGACCCAGTACTTC. It yields the protein CASSLYDRGLEETQYF.

The chain recombines TRBV6-5 with TRBJ2-7; possible D gene TRBD2, 6 bases. The CDR3 is 15 amino acids. Germline V gene sequence: CDR1 MNHEY, CDR2 SVGAGI. Trimming left V 8 bases short and J 0 bases short, with 17 bases between. CDR3 DNA sequence: TGTGCCAGCCAATGGGGGTCTAGCGTCTCCTACGAGCAGTACTTC. Residues: CASQWGSSVSYEQYF.

V and J are TRBV7-9 and TRBJ1-5; the D gene is possibly TRBD1 (6 bases). Trimming pared 4 bases from V and 3 bases from J, leaving 10 bases between. The CDR3 totals 14 residues. The germline gives CDR1 SEHNR, CDR2 FQNEAQ (reference sequence). The CDR3 loop reads CASSSTGNNQPQHF. DNA for the CDR3: TGTGCCAGCAGCTCGACAGGAAACAATCAGCCCCAGCATTTT. Based on the CDR3 plus reference TRBV7-9 and TRBJ1-5, the full variable domain is DTGVSQNPRHKITKRGQNVTFRCDPISEHNRLYWYRQTLGQGPEFLTYFQNEAQLEKSRLLSDRFSAERPKGSFSTLEIQRTEQGDSAMYLCASSSTGNNQPQHFGDGTRLSIL.

V usage is TRBV19 and J usage is TRBJ1-1, with a weak D call TRBD1 (6 bases). Trimming removed 7 bases from V and 6 bases from J, with 18 bases in between. The CDR3 length is 14 residues. CDR1 LNHDA and CDR2 SQIVND come from the germline V gene (reference sequence). CDR3 region: CASTNGIQGPEAFF. The CDR3 DNA follows: TGTGCCAGTACCAATGGAATACAGGGACCTGAAGCTTTCTTT.

This clone came up once. The chain recombines TRBV3-1 (or the pseudogene TRBV3-2) with TRBJ2-6; D is unresolved. V dropped 2 bases and J dropped 1 base, with 9 bases sitting between them. This CDR3 spans 16 amino acids. CDR1 is LGHDT and CDR2 is YNNKEL in the germline V gene (reference sequence). CDR3 residues: CASSQYTESGANVLTF. In DNA, the CDR3 is TGTGCCAGCAGCCAATACACCGAATCTGGGGCCAACGTCCTGACTTTC.

The chain employs TRBV7-8 and TRBJ2-7; D gene unclear. The germline V gene encodes CDR1 SGHVS and CDR2 FQNEAQ. The CDR3 has 11 residues. V was shortened by 4 bases and J by 6 bases, with 7 bases between the two germline ends. The CDR3 nucleotides read TGTGCCAGCAGCTATCGGTCCGAGCAGTACTTC. Its translation: CASSYRSEQYF.

This CDR3 reads CASSPGSSGNTIYF. The CDR3, as DNA: TGCGCCAGCAGCCCAGGGTCTTCTGGAAACACCATATATTTT. The chain uses TRBV5-1 and TRBJ1-3, with D perhaps TRBD1 (5 bases). V lost 4 bases and J lost 1, with 9 bases in between. Germline-derived CDR1 and CDR2 are SGHRS and YFSETQ. The CDR3 is made up of 14 amino acids.

This clone was counted between two and nine times. This chain uses TRBV11-3 with TRBJ2-7, with 7 bases identical to TRBD2. This CDR3 has 16 amino acids. Unmatched junction bases numbered 9, after V lost 1 base and J lost 3 bases. CDR1 SGHNT and CDR2 YENEEA come from the germline V gene. The CDR3 coding sequence is TGTGCCAGCAGCTTAGGTGGGGGGGAGAGAAGCTACGAGCAGTACTTC. Its protein is CASSLGGGERSYEQYF.

The chain couples TRBV11-3 to TRBJ2-3; 7 bases are shared with TRBD2. Trimming cost V 1 base and J 3 bases; bases outside gene matches: 4. This CDR3 contains 15 residues. Germline-derived CDR1 and CDR2 are SGHNT and YENEEA. The CDR3 DNA reads TGTGCCAGCAGCTTAGGGCTTAGCGGGACAGATACGCAGTATTTT. It codes for CASSLGLSGTDTQYF. Combining the CDR3 with reference TRBV11-3 and TRBJ2-3 gives the whole variable domain EAGVVQSPRYKIIEKKQPVAFWCNPISGHNTLYWYLQNLGQGPELLIRYENEEAVDDSQLPKDRFSAERLKGVDSTLKIQPAELGDSAVYLCASSLGLSGTDTQYFGPGTRLTVL.

Points on this clone: This may be a read error, as it is one base from a much larger clone. This rearrangement joins TRBV14 to TRBJ1-6, with a tentative D call TRBD1 (6 bases). The germline V gene has CDR1 SGHDN and CDR2 FVKESK. Trimming stripped 4 bases from V and 4 bases from J, with 8 bases between. This CDR3 has 14 residues. In nucleotides, the CDR3 is TGTGCCAGCAGCCCCCAGGGGTATAATTCACCCCTCCACTTT. Encoded protein: CASSPQGYNSPLHF.

On this clone: A junction boundary mismatches the germline segment, possibly from a read error. The CDR3 sequence: CASSPSGRETQYF. CDR3 nucleotides: TGTGCTAGCAGCCCAAGCGGGAGAGAGACCCAGTACTTC. V is TRBV7-7 and J is TRBJ2-5, with TRBD2 matching over 8 bases. CDR1 and CDR2 (germline): SSHAT, FNYEAQ (reference sequence). There are 13 residues in the CDR3.

V is TRBV30 and J is TRBJ2-4, with D tentatively TRBD1 (5 bases). The CDR3 extends over 15 amino acids. Germline lookup yields CDR1 GTSNPN and CDR2 SVGIG (reference sequence). Deletions cut 4 bases from V and 1 base from J, with 14 bases between. CDR3 protein: CAWTGPSSAKNIQYF. The CDR3 region has the DNA TGTGCCTGGACAGGGCCATCGTCGGCCAAAAACATTCAGTACTTC.